The 2 T cell receptor beta chains presented below share a single source sample, sequenced in a study of beta chain features in type 1 diabetes. Reverse transcribing all isolated RNA meant expressed TCRB transcripts were sequenced. TCRdb keeps only in-frame clones here, not all; method: immunoSEQ multiplex PCR. The sample has 20,000 to 30,000 clones, 60% to 80% seen once. Source material: Tregs from blood. These TCRs come from a woman aged 40-49 years in good health.

The chain links TRBV7-9 to TRBJ2-3; possibly TRBD2 for D (5 bases). The germline V and J ends were trimmed by 3 bases and 0 bases, with 10 bases remaining between them. The CDR3 runs to 15 residues. Germline CDR1 reads SEHNR; CDR2 reads FQNEAQ (reference sequence). The CDR3 region has the DNA TGTGCCAGCAGCTTGGGGAGCCCTAGCACAGATACGCAGTATTTT. Its protein product is CASSLGSPSTDTQYF.

This clone occurred once. The chain couples TRBV7-6 to TRBJ1-6; 7 nucleotides line up with TRBD1. Germline loops: CDR1 SGHVS, CDR2 FNYEAQ. With V trimmed by 5 bases and J by 7 bases, 5 bases remained unmatched. This CDR3 spans 14 amino acids. The CDR3 DNA reads TGTGCCAGCAGCGTCCGGGACAGCAATTCACCCCTCCACTTT. Protein sequence: CASSVRDSNSPLHF.